This TCR beta chain comes out of a study of beta chain features in type 1 diabetes. Findings and caveats of the study: A closer apparent resemblance between naive, central memory and Treg TCRB repertoires was seen in patients than in healthy donors.

In the case of this clone: Its cognate antigen is unknown.

The entirety of the isolated RNA underwent reverse transcription, so expressed TCRB transcripts were sequenced. Method: immunoSEQ multiplex PCR; TCRdb's copy keeps in-frame clones and lacks some. The sample contains 200,000 to 250,000 clones, approximately 70% of which appear only once. This CDR3 has 16 residues. Looked up from germline, CDR1 is MGHRA and CDR2 is YSYEKL. Trimming took 1 base from V and 2 from J, leaving 14 bases between them. Blood was collected once per donor into heparin, averaging about 116 mL. The specimen was naive CD4+ T cells from blood. The chain links TRBV4-1 to TRBJ2-5; D ambiguous. The clonotype was recovered from a man aged 30 to 45 in good health. The CDR3 reads CASSQGGKGLQETQYF. The DNA of the CDR3 is TGCGCCAGCAGCCAAGGCGGAAAGGGCCTTCAAGAGACCCAGTACTTC.